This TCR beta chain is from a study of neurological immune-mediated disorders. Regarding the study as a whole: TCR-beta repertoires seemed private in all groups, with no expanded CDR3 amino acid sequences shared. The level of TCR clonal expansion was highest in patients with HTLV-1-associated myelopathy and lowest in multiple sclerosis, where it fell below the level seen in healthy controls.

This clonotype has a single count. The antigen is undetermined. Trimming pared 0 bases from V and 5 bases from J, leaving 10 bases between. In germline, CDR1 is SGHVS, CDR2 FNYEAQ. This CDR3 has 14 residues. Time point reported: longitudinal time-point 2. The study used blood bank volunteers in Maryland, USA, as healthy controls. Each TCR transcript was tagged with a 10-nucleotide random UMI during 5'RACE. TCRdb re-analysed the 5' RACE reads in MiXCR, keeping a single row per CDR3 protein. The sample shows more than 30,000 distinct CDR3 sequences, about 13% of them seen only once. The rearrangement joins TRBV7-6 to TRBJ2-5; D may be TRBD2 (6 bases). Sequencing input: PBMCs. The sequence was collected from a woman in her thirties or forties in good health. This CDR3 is CASSLAGGPETQYF. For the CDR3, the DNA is TGTGCCAGCAGCTTAGCGGGGGGTCCGGAGACCCAGTACTTC.